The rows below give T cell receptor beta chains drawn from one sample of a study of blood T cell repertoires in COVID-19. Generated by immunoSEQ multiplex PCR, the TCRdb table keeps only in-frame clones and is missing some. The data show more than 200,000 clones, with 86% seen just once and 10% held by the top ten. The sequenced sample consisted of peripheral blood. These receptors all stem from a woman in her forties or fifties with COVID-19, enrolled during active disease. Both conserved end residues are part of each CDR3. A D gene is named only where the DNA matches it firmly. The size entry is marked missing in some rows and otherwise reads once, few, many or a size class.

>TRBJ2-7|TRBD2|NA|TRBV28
CASSYIEPMGGGEQYF
TGTGCCAGCAGTTACATCGAACCAATGGGGGGAGGGGAGCAGTACTTC
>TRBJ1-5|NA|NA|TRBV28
CASSLSGRRSNQPQHF
TGTGCCAGCAGTTTATCAGGTCGGAGGTCGAATCAGCCCCAGCATTTT
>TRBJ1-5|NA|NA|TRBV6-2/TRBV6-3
CASSTENLNQPQHF
TGTGCCAGCAGTACCGAGAACTTGAATCAGCCCCAGCATTTT
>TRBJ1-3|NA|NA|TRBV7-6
CASSLGHPSSGNTIYF
TGTGCCAGCAGCTTAGGACACCCGAGCTCTGGAAACACCATATATTTT
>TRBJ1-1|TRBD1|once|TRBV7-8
CASSLGYRGHMRVNTEAFF
TGTGCCAGCAGCTTAGGTTACAGGGGGCACATGAGGGTGAACACTGAAGCTTTCTTT
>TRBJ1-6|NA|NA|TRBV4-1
CASSHPYSPLHF
TGCGCCAGCAGCCACCCCTATTCACCCCTCCACTTT
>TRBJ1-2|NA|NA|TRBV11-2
CASSLDSFLANYGYTF
TGTGCCAGCAGCTTGGACAGTTTTTTAGCTAACTATGGCTACACCTTC
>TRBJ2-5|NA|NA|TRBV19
CASSISGAQETQYF
TGTGCCAGTAGTATATCAGGGGCCCAAGAGACCCAGTACTTC
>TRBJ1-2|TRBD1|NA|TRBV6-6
CASSPLTQGAGGYTF
TGTGCCAGCAGTCCCCTTACACAGGGGGCTGGTGGCTACACCTTC
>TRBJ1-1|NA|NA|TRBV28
CASSLRLTEAFF
TGTGCCAGCAGTTTACGACTGACTGAAGCTTTCTTT
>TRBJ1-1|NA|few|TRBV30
CAWRTDRNTEAFF
TGTGCCTGGAGGACGGACAGAAACACTGAAGCTTTCTTT
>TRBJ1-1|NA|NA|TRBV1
CTAVPQGLNTEAFF
TGCACCGCGGTGCCACAGGGTCTGAACACTGAAGCTTTCTTT
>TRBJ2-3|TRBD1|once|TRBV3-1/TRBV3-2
CASSQGDRGLRDTQYF
TGTGCCAGCAGCCAAGGAGACAGGGGGCTTAGAGATACGCAGTATTTT
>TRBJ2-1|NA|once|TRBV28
CASSYKLDRNEQFF
TGTGCCAGCAGTTACAAACTAGATCGTAATGAGCAGTTCTTC
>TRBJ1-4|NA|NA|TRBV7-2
CASSLQGRRDEKLFF
TGTGCCAGCAGCTTACAGGGCCGTAGGGATGAAAAACTGTTTTTT
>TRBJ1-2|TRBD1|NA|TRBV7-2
CASSSGTVRYGYTF
TGTGCCAGCAGCTCCGGGACAGTACGTTATGGCTACACCTTC
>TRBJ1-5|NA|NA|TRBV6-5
CASWAGRNQPQHF
TGTGCCAGCTGGGCAGGCCGCAATCAGCCCCAGCATTTT
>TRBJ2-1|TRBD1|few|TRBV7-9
CASRRQGFDEQFF
TGTGCCAGCAGAAGACAGGGTTTCGATGAGCAGTTCTTC
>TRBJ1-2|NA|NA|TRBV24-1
CATSDADRMRGYTF
TGTGCCACCAGTGACGCCGACAGGATGAGAGGCTACACCTTC
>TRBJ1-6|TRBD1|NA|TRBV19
CASRMGDRHNSPLHF
TGTGCCAGTAGAATGGGGGACAGACATAATTCACCCCTCCACTTT
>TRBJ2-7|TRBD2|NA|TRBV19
CASSASGLSYEQYF
TGTGCCAGTAGCGCTAGCGGGCTCTCCTACGAGCAGTACTTC
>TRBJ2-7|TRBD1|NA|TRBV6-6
CASSPKGQAYEQYF
TGTGCCAGCAGCCCAAAGGGACAGGCCTACGAGCAGTACTTC
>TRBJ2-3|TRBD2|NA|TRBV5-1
CASRRGLEGSTDTQYF
TGCGCCAGCAGAAGGGGACTAGAGGGTAGCACAGATACGCAGTATTTT
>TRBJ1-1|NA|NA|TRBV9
CASSVTDTHGGDTEAFF
TGTGCCAGCAGCGTCACGGACACACATGGAGGGGACACTGAAGCTTTCTTT
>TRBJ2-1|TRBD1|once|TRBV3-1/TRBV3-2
CASSPTGAHPGNEQFF
TGTGCCAGCAGCCCCACAGGGGCCCACCCCGGGAATGAGCAGTTCTTC
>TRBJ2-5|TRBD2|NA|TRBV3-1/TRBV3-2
CASSLTSGGLQETQYF
TGTGCCAGCAGTCTTACTAGCGGGGGACTCCAAGAGACCCAGTACTTC
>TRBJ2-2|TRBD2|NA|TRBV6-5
CASSRLGGAAGELFF
TGTGCCAGCAGCCGACTCGGGGGGGCAGCCGGGGAGCTGTTTTTT
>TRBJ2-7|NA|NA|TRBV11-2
CASRLSRAGEQYF
TGTGCCAGCAGGCTCAGCAGGGCAGGAGAGCAGTACTTC
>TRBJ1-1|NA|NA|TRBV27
CASSIGTGSEAFF
TGTGCCAGCAGTATCGGGACTGGGTCTGAAGCTTTCTTT
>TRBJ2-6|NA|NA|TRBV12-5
CASVPPGHSSGANVLTF
TGTGCTAGTGTTCCCCCGGGACATTCCTCTGGGGCCAACGTCCTGACTTTC
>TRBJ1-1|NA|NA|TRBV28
CASIKEGGTEAFF
TGTGCCAGCATCAAAGAGGGGGGGACTGAAGCTTTCTTT
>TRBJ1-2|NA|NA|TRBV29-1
CSVGTANYGYTF
TGCAGCGTTGGGACAGCTAACTATGGCTACACCTTC
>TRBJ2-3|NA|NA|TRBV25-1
CASSEVGSLTDTQYF
TGTGCCAGCAGTGAAGTGGGCAGCCTCACAGATACGCAGTATTTT
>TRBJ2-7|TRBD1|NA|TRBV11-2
CASRTWGQNNYEQYF
TGTGCCAGCAGAACGTGGGGACAGAACAACTACGAGCAGTACTTC
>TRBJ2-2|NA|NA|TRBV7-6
CASSLTLNTGELFF
TGTGCCAGCAGCCTGACACTGAACACCGGGGAGCTGTTTTTT
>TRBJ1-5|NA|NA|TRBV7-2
CASSQLGGGRPQHF
TGTGCCAGCAGCCAGCTGGGGGGAGGACGGCCCCAGCATTTT
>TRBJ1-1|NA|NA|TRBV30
CAWSVGSGQGAFF
TGTGCCTGGAGTGTTGGTTCTGGCCAGGGGGCTTTCTTT
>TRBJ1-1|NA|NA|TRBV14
CASSQNRVNTEAFF
TGTGCCAGCAGCCAGAACAGAGTGAACACTGAAGCTTTCTTT
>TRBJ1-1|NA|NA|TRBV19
CASSPRGGKPEAFF
TGTGCCAGTAGTCCCCGTGGGGGGAAGCCTGAAGCTTTCTTT
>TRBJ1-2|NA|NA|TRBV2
CASSELNFSDIYGYTF
TGTGCCAGCAGTGAACTTAATTTCTCGGACATCTATGGCTACACCTTC
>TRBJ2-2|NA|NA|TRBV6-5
CASSSSGGRGTGELFF
TGTGCCAGCAGTTCAAGTGGCGGGCGGGGCACCGGGGAGCTGTTTTTT
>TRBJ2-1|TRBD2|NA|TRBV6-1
CASSESSWTGGPREQFF
TGTGCCAGCAGTGAAAGTTCATGGACGGGGGGGCCTCGTGAGCAGTTCTTC
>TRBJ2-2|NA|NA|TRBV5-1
CASSLGANTGELFF
TGCGCCAGCAGCTTGGGAGCGAACACCGGGGAGCTGTTTTTT
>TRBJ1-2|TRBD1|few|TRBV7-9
CASGTGGSNYGYTF
TGTGCCAGCGGCACAGGGGGCTCGAACTATGGCTACACCTTC
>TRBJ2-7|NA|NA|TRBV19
CASISSLLYEQYF
TGTGCCAGTATATCTAGCCTTCTCTACGAGCAGTACTTC
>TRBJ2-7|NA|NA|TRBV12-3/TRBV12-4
CASSRQSEQYF
TGTGCCAGCAGCCGACAGTCCGAGCAGTACTTC
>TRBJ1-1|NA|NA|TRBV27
CASSESRIGREEAFF
TGTGCCAGCAGCGAGTCAAGGATAGGGAGGGAAGAAGCTTTCTTT
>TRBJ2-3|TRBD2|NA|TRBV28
CASEMAGGPGDTQYF
TGTGCCTCAGAAATGGCGGGGGGGCCTGGAGATACGCAGTATTTT
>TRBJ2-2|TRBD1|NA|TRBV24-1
CATNRGQGGELFF
TGTGCCACCAACAGGGGGCAGGGCGGGGAGCTGTTTTTT
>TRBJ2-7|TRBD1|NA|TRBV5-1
CASSLDRGYEQYF
TGCGCCAGCAGCTTGGACAGGGGCTACGAGCAGTACTTC
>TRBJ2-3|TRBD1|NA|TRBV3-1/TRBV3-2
CASSPPDRVADTQYF
TGTGCCAGCAGTCCTCCGGACAGGGTAGCTGATACGCAGTATTTT
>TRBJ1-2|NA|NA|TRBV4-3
CASSQVEGGTGYTF
TGCGCCAGCAGCCAAGTTGAGGGTGGAACTGGCTACACCTTC
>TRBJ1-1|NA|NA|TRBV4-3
CASSLVPDSSSPEAFF
TGCGCCAGCAGCCTGGTCCCGGACAGTAGCAGCCCTGAAGCTTTCTTT
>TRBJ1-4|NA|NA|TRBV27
CASSFIGRGGEKLFF
TGTGCCAGCAGTTTCATCGGTAGGGGAGGTGAAAAACTGTTTTTT
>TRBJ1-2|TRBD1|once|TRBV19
CAATQGSAYGYTF
TGTGCCGCCACACAGGGGAGCGCGTATGGCTACACCTTC
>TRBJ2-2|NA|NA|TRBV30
CASGSGELFF
TGTGCCTCAGGGTCCGGGGAGCTGTTTTTT
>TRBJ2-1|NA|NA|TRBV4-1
CASSQPGLNYNEQFF
TGCGCCAGCAGCCAGCCGGGACTGAACTACAATGAGCAGTTCTTC
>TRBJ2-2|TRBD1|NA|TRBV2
CASSLRDRPTGELFF
TGTGCCAGCAGTCTACGGGACAGGCCGACCGGGGAGCTGTTTTTT
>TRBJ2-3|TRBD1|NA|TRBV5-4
CASSYEGQGDTQYF
TGTGCCAGCAGCTACGAAGGACAGGGCGATACGCAGTATTTT
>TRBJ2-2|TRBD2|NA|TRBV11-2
CASSLRLAGGIGELFF
TGTGCCAGCAGCTTGCGACTAGCGGGGGGGATCGGGGAGCTGTTTTTT